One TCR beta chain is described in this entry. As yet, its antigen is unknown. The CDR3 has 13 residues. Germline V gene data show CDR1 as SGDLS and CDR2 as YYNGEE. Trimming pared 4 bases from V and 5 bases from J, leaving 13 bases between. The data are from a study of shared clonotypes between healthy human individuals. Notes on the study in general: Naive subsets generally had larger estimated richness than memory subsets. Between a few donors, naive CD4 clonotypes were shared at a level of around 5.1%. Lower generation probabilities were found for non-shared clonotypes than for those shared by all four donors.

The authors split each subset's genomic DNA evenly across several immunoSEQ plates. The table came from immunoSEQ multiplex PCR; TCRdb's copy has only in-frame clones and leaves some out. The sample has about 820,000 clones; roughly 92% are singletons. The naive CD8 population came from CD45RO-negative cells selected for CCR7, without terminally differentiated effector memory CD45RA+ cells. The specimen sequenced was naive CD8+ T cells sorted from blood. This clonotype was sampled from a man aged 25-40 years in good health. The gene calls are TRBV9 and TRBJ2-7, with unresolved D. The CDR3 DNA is TGTGCCAGCAGCCCGCGACTCCGCCACGAGCAGTACTTC. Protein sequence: CASSPRLRHEQYF.